The present entry profiles one TCR beta chain with its context. Its target is not known. Original methodology: Junction-only sequences produced by ImmunoSEQ had no quality scores, so filtering differed. The repertoire was sequenced with immunoSEQ multiplex PCR; TCRdb's copy has only in-frame clones and lacks some. V and J calls and clone size are given by that table; D and trimming were obtained from the DNA. The data hold about 380,000 clones, with roughly 96% observed a single time. This record belongs to a study of shared clonotypes between healthy human individuals. Overall study context: Three plates each covered CD4 naive and memory; CD8 naive two, CD8 memory one.

Study donors comprised healthy, HIV-negative adults devoid of recent acute infection or vaccination. The V gene lost 6 bases and the J gene lost 0 bases, with 4 bases spanning the gap. The CDR3 contains 12 residues. The germline V gene has CDR1 SEHNR and CDR2 FQNEAQ (reference sequence). Regarding the study as a whole: The study's rarefaction showed incomplete sorted-subset sequencing despite large depth.

The TCR sequence derives from a man in his thirties or forties in good health. V gene TRBV7-9 combines with J gene TRBJ2-3; D remains ambiguous. Sequencing was performed on memory CD8+ T cells sorted from blood. Described subset: CD45RO+ cells pooled with CCR7-negative TemRA cells. The CDR3 nucleotides read TGTGCCAGCAGTTATAGCACAGATACGCAGTATTTT. The encoded protein is CASSYSTDTQYF.